This T cell receptor (beta chain) was found in a study of blood T cell repertoires in COVID-19. Using immunoSEQ multiplex PCR, the repertoire was profiled, and TCRdb retains in-frame clones only, with some absent. Altogether approximately 280,000 clones are present, 90% being singletons, with the ten largest covering around 1.7%. The receptor was isolated from a woman younger than 30 with acute COVID-19. Input material: PBMCs or T cells enriched from blood (not recorded which).

The CDR3 DNA reads as TGTGCCAGCAAGAAGGACAGTCCCTACGAGCAGTACTTC. This gives the protein CASKKDSPYEQYF. V usage is TRBV2 and J usage is TRBJ2-7, with D maybe TRBD1 (6 bases). The length of the CDR3 is 13 residues. Germline V gene sequence: CDR1 SNHLY, CDR2 FYNNEI. Trimming stripped 7 bases from V and 2 bases from J, with 12 bases between.